Following are 12 T cell receptor beta chains from one sample sequenced in a study of beta chain features in type 1 diabetes. Expressed TCRB transcripts were sequenced, since all the RNA that had been isolated was reverse transcribed. The repertoire was sequenced with immunoSEQ multiplex PCR; TCRdb's copy has only in-frame clones and lacks some. The table shows about 370,000 clones, with 9.6% occurring only once. Study conclusions and caveats: Researchers report that Type 1 diabetes patients had moderately but significantly shorter TCRB CDR3s across all four CD4+ subsets.

No antigens are known for them. Sequenced: central memory CD4+ T cells from blood. These receptors all stem from a man younger than 45 with type 1 diabetes.

This clone came up a few times. The same CDR3 arises from other DNA sequences in this sample as well. This chain uses TRBV5-1 with TRBJ2-5; 9 nucleotides match TRBD1. CDR3 length equals 17 residues. The V gene end was trimmed by 0 bases and the J gene end by 4 bases; junction bases not matched to a gene: 10. CDR1 is SGHRS and CDR2 is YFSETQ in the germline V gene. CDR3 bases: TGCGCCAGCAGCTTGGGTCGGGACAGGGTTACTGGAGAGACCCAGTACTTC. Translating gives CASSLGRDRVTGETQYF.

This clone was observed a few times. J is TRBJ1-1 and V is TRBV2; 7 bases agree with TRBD1. This CDR3 has 15 amino acids. Germline trimming cut 0 bases from V and 4 bases from J; bases unmatched to any gene: 5. CDR1 and CDR2 from the germline V gene are SNHLY and FYNNEI. DNA of the CDR3: TGTGCCAGCAGTGAAGCGGCCAGACAGGGCACTGAAGCTTTCTTT. It is translated as CASSEAARQGTEAFF.

This clone was observed a handful of times. V and J are TRBV7-3 and TRBJ1-1; tentative D call: TRBD1 (6 bases). CDR3 length equals 14 residues. V was trimmed by 4 bases and J by 4 bases, leaving 13 bases between them. Germline lookup yields CDR1 SGHTA and CDR2 FQGTGA. The CDR3 protein is CASSSQGGRTEAFF. The CDR3 DNA reads as TGTGCCAGCAGCTCACAGGGTGGTCGCACTGAAGCTTTCTTT.

Written as DNA, the CDR3 is TGTGCCAGCAGCTTAGCGACAGGGACGTACAATGAGCAGTTCTTC. Translating it yields CASSLATGTYNEQFF. The chain links TRBV7-6 to TRBJ2-1; 7 bases match TRBD1. CDR1 and CDR2 from the germline V gene are SGHVS and FNYEAQ. V lost 0 bases, J lost 4 bases, and 3 bases stayed unmatched. The CDR3 runs to 15 residues.

This clone was seen a handful of times. The J gene is TRBJ2-7, the V gene TRBV27, with a possible D match to TRBD2 (6 bases). Trimming removed 4 bases from V and 1 base from J, with 11 bases in between. The CDR3 runs to 14 residues. CDR1 is MNHEY and CDR2 is SMNVEV in the germline V gene (reference sequence). The CDR3 nucleotides read TGTGCCAGCAGTTCCATCCGGGAGTCCTACGAGCAGTACTTC. It specifies CASSSIRESYEQYF.

The chain carries TRBV5-1 and TRBJ1-3; perhaps TRBD1 as D (5 bases). CDR3 length: 15 residues. V shed 4 bases and J shed 0 bases, with 11 bases lying between them. From germline, CDR1 is SGHRS and CDR2 YFSETQ. CDR3 region: CASSRSDSSGNTIYF. As DNA, the CDR3 is TGCGCCAGCAGCCGGTCCGACAGCTCTGGAAACACCATATATTTT.

The chain joins TRBV28 to TRBJ2-3, with 8 bases fitting TRBD2. Germline V lookup: CDR1 MDHEN, CDR2 SYDVKM. This CDR3 is 13 amino acids long. V dropped 5 bases and J dropped 6; count of bases not matched to a gene: 4. The CDR3 loop reads CASSPGGVDTQYF. The CDR3 nucleotides are TGTGCCAGCAGTCCCGGGGGGGTGGATACGCAGTATTTT.

This clone appeared a few times. The V and J genes are TRBV5-1 and TRBJ2-1; 11 nucleotides align to TRBD2. This CDR3 region has 19 residues. Looked up from germline, CDR1 is SGHRS and CDR2 is YFSETQ. The junction had 19 bases not matched to a gene; V was cut back by 2 bases and J by 9 bases. The CDR3 coding sequence is TGCGCCAGCAGCTTATCGCGGGCATCGACTAGCGGGGCAACGGGTGAGCAGTTCTTC. It codes for CASSLSRASTSGATGEQFF.

In its sample, this clone was seen a few times. V and J are TRBV11-2 and TRBJ2-1; the D gene is possibly TRBD2 (5 bases). Germline V lookup: CDR1 SGHAT, CDR2 FQNNGV. V was pared by 4 bases and J by 5 bases, with 24 bases between. CDR3 length: 18 amino acids. The CDR3 DNA is TGTGCCAGCAGCTCCATCCGGGGTGCACAGACTGTCGACAATGAGCAGTTCTTC. As protein: CASSSIRGAQTVDNEQFF.

The genes are TRBV7-3 and TRBJ2-1, with no clear D. V shed 6 bases and J shed 7 bases, with 13 bases lying between them. Per the germline V gene, CDR1 is SGHTA and CDR2 is FQGTGA. The CDR3 runs 13 residues. The CDR3 sequence is CASRGFGRNEQFF. In DNA, the CDR3 is TGTGCCAGCAGGGGCTTCGGCCGTAATGAGCAGTTCTTC.

This rearrangement joins TRBV19 to TRBJ2-2; the D gene is possibly TRBD1 (6 bases). CDR3 length: 16 amino acids. Germline values: CDR1 LNHDA, CDR2 SQIVND (reference sequence). The V gene lost 5 bases and the J gene lost 0 bases, with 13 bases spanning the gap. This CDR3 reads CASSSRQDPNTGELFF. The CDR3 DNA is TGTGCCAGTAGTTCCCGACAGGACCCGAACACCGGGGAGCTGTTTTTT. Variable domain in full (rest from reference TRBV19 and TRBJ2-2): DGGITQSPKYLFRKEGQNVTLSCEQNLNHDAMYWYRQDPGQGLRLIYYSQIVNDFQKGDIAEGYSVSREKKESFPLTVTSAQKNPTAFYLCASSSRQDPNTGELFFGEGSRLTVL.

There are a few counts of this clone. J is TRBJ2-5 and V is TRBV19, with D unresolved. Germline loops: CDR1 LNHDA, CDR2 SQIVND (reference sequence). The ends were cut back, 4 bases at V and 2 bases at J, with 2 bases in the middle. The CDR3 runs 11 residues. CDR3 in DNA: TGTGCCAGTAGTACTCAAGAGACCCAGTACTTC. It translates to CASSTQETQYF.